These 10 T cell receptor beta chains came from one sample sequenced in a study of blood T cells in healthy people across ages. Together with a sample-barcoded 5' primer, a J-beta primer mix was included in a second PCR lasting roughly 7 to 11 cycles. TCRdb itself ran the 5' RACE reads through MiXCR, one entry per CDR3 protein. The sample lists some 1.4 million distinct CDR3 sequences, 42% occurring once. The sample was blood. The source is a woman aged 18-29 years in good health.

The chain is built from TRBV20-1 and TRBJ2-7; D is tentatively TRBD1 or TRBD2 (5 bases each). This CDR3 has 13 residues. From germline, CDR1 is DFQATT and CDR2 SNEGSKA (reference sequence). Trimming pared 3 bases from V and 6 bases from J, leaving 15 bases between. As DNA, the CDR3 is TGCAGTGCTAGGGACCTCCGGGGCTCCGAGCAGTACTTC. Protein product: CSARDLRGSEQYF.

The genes are TRBV20-1 and TRBJ1-5, with D uncertain. The V gene lost 4 bases and the J gene lost 1 base, with 8 bases spanning the gap. The germline CDR1 and CDR2 sequences are DFQATT and SNEGSKA (reference sequence). This CDR3 comprises 13 residues. The CDR3 sequence is CSAKLESNQPQHF. The CDR3, as DNA: TGCAGTGCTAAATTGGAAAGCAATCAGCCCCAGCATTTT.

In its sample, this clonotype was seen once. The chain couples TRBV6-5 to TRBJ2-3, with 7 nucleotides matching TRBD2. CDR1 and CDR2 (germline): MNHEY, SVGAGI. The CDR3 covers 14 residues. Trimming took 7 bases from V and 3 from J; bases not matched to a gene: 7. The CDR3 DNA is TGTGCCAGCAAGCCTGGCGGGAGTACAGATACGCAGTATTTT. Protein product: CASKPGGSTDTQYF.

For this clonotype: Being one base from a much bigger clone, this may be a read error. CDR3 region: CASSFEDHYEQYF. CDR3 sequence (DNA): TGTGCCAGCAGTTTCGAGGACCACTACGAGCAGTACTTC. The chain uses TRBV12-3 or TRBV12-4 and TRBJ2-7, with D hard to call. The CDR3 runs 13 residues. V was clipped by 3 bases and J by 3 bases, with 9 bases between them.

This rearrangement joins TRBV27 to TRBJ2-5, with D hard to call. Trimming shortened V by 3 bases and J by 11 bases, and 19 bases separated the two germline ends. From germline, CDR1 is MNHEY and CDR2 SMNVEV (reference sequence). The length of the CDR3 is 14 residues. The CDR3 loop reads CASSLFEGYNEQYF. CDR3 bases: TGTGCCAGCAGTTTGTTTGAAGGCTACAATGAGCAGTACTTC.

The chain combines TRBV11-2 with TRBJ2-2; TRBD2 aligns across 7 bases. The germline gives CDR1 SGHAT, CDR2 FQNNGV. V trimming: 3 bases; J trimming: 7 bases; junction bases outside the gene matches: 8. The CDR3 runs 15 residues. In DNA form, the CDR3 reads TGTGCCAGCAGCTTGGGGACCCGGGGGGTCGGGGAGCTGTTTTTT. This sequence encodes CASSLGTRGVGELFF. Full variable domain (rest looked up from reference TRBV11-2 and TRBJ2-2): EAGVAQSPRYKIIEKRQSVAFWCNPISGHATLYWYQQILGQGPKLLIQFQNNGVVDDSQLPKDRFSAERLKGVDSTLKIQPAKLEDSAVYLCASSLGTRGVGELFFGEGSRLTVL.

The chain carries TRBV5-1 and TRBJ2-3; D not resolved. The CDR3 extends over 17 amino acids. Trimming left V 0 bases short and J 0 bases short, with 14 bases between. CDR1 SGHRS and CDR2 YFSETQ come from the germline V gene. The CDR3 DNA sequence: TGCGCCAGCAGCTTGGCCACGGCAATTCCTAGCACAGATACGCAGTATTTT. Residues: CASSLATAIPSTDTQYF.

V gene TRBV18 combines with J gene TRBJ2-7, with 7 nucleotides matching TRBD1. The last part of the DNA fits TRBJ2-5 better; the J call may be wrong. CDR3 size: 15 residues. Per germline, CDR1 KGHSH and CDR2 LQKENI. CDR3 residues: CASSAGTGALETQYF. The CDR3 DNA reads TGTGCCAGCTCGGCCGGAACAGGGGCACTAGAGACCCAGTACTTC.

This clonotype has only a few counts. The chain uses TRBV6-5 and TRBJ2-1; weak D call: TRBD2 (6 bases). The V gene's germline CDR1 is MNHEY and CDR2 SVGAGI. CDR3 length: 18 residues. V was trimmed by 2 bases and J by 8 bases, leaving 25 bases between them. In DNA, the CDR3 is TGTGCCAGCAGTTACGGTGGCGGCGTGAGCGGGTGGGCGGATGAGCAGTTCTTC. Translating it yields CASSYGGGVSGWADEQFF.

J is TRBJ2-4 and V is TRBV12-5; either TRBD1 or TRBD2 may supply D (7 bases each). V lost 5 bases to trimming and J lost 13 bases, with 18 bases between them. Germline V gives CDR1 LGHNT, CDR2 FRNRAP. The length of the CDR3 is 13 residues. CDR3 nucleotide sequence: TGTGCTAGTGGTCTCGACAGGGAGGGGGAGCAGTACTTC. This codes for CASGLDREGEQYF.